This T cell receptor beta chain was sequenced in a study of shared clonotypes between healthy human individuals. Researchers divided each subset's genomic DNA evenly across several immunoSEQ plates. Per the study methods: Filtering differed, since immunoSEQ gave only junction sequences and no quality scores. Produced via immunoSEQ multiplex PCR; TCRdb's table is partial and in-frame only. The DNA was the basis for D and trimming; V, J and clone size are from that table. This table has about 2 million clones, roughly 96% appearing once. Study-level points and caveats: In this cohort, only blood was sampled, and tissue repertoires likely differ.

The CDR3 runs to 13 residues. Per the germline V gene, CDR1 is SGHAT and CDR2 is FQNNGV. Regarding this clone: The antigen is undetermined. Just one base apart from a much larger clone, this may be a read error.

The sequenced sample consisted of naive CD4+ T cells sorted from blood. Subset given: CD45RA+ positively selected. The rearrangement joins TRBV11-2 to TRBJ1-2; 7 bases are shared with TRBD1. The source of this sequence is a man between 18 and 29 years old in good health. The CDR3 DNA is TGTGCCAGCAGCTCGAGGACAGGCTATGGCTGCACCTTC. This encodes CASSSRTGYGCTF. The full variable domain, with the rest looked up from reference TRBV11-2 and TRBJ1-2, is EAGVAQSPRYKIIEKRQSVAFWCNPISGHATLYWYQQILGQGPKLLIQFQNNGVVDDSQLPKDRFSAERLKGVDSTLKIQPAKLEDSAVYLCASSSRTGYGCTFGSGTRLTVV.